Presented here are 9 T cell receptor beta chains from one specimen sequenced in a study of cytomegalovirus exposure and HLA in healthy donors. PCR was performed using 60 Vbeta and 13 Jbeta primers. This table comes from immunoSEQ multiplex PCR, and its TCRdb copy is limited to in-frame clones, with some not included. Of about 78,000 clones listed, roughly 60% were seen once; the top ten hold about 5.7%. Material: PBMCs. These receptors were taken from a man in his thirties or forties in good health and CMV-seropositive.

This chain connects TRBV30 to TRBJ2-7; D perhaps matches TRBD2 (5 bases). Germline lookup yields CDR1 GTSNPN and CDR2 SVGIG (reference sequence). This CDR3 has 13 residues. V was trimmed by 0 bases and J by 3 bases, leaving 9 bases between them. CDR3 DNA: TGTGCCTGGAGTGTAGCGGCAGACTACGAGCAGTACTTC. It specifies CAWSVAADYEQYF.

The chain employs TRBV11-3 and TRBJ2-3, with 14 bases that match TRBD2. The CDR3 consists of 16 residues. CDR1 SGHNT and CDR2 YENEEA come from the germline V gene. Unmatched junction bases numbered 0, after V lost 1 base and J lost 3 bases. The CDR3 nucleotides read TGTGCCAGCAGCTTAGGGACTAGCGGGAGGACAGATACGCAGTATTTT. Encoded protein: CASSLGTSGRTDTQYF.

The V gene is TRBV5-1, the J gene TRBJ1-1, with unresolved D. The V gene lost 4 bases and the J gene lost 1 base, with 11 bases spanning the gap. The germline CDR1 and CDR2 sequences are SGHRS and YFSETQ. The CDR3 is 14 amino acids. The CDR3 DNA reads as TGCGCCAGCAGCGGAGTAGTTGGGAACACTGAAGCTTTCTTT. Amino acid sequence: CASSGVVGNTEAFF.

The chain is built from TRBV5-1 and TRBJ2-2, with 12 bases lining up with TRBD2. V lost 4 bases to trimming and J lost 3 bases; unmatched junction nucleotides: 16. Germline assignment: CDR1 SGHRS and CDR2 YFSETQ. CDR3 size: 20 residues. CDR3 region: CASSPTGLAGGPAHTGELFF. CDR3 sequence (DNA): TGCGCCAGCAGCCCAACGGGGCTAGCGGGGGGGCCCGCGCACACCGGGGAGCTGTTTTTT.

This chain joins TRBV2 and TRBJ2-2, with 9 nucleotides matching TRBD1. V lost 8 bases and J lost 4; bases outside the gene matches: 11. Germline loops: CDR1 SNHLY, CDR2 FYNNEI. The CDR3 sequence is 16 residues long. The CDR3 region is CASGVLGTGSTGELFF. The CDR3 DNA sequence: TGTGCCAGCGGGGTTTTAGGGACAGGGTCCACCGGGGAGCTGTTTTTT.

This chain connects TRBV27 to TRBJ2-7; D not certain. Looked up from germline, CDR1 is MNHEY and CDR2 is SMNVEV (reference sequence). The CDR3 is made up of 13 amino acids. The germline V and J ends were trimmed by 6 bases and 0 bases, with 9 bases remaining between them. CDR3 bases: TGTGCCAGCAGCCTGACAATCTCCTACGAGCAGTACTTC. It is translated as CASSLTISYEQYF.

The chain uses TRBV28 and TRBJ2-3; TRBD1 matches 11 bases. This CDR3 is built from 15 residues. Germline CDR1 and CDR2: MDHEN and SYDVKM. The ends lost 6 bases at V and 4 bases at J; junction bases unmatched: 6. The CDR3 loop reads CASRRDRGSSDTQYF. In DNA, the CDR3 is TGTGCCAGCAGACGGGACAGGGGGTCTTCAGATACGCAGTATTTT. Using reference TRBV28 and TRBJ2-3 for the parts outside the CDR3, the full variable domain is DVKVTQSSRYLVKRTGEKVFLECVQDMDHENMFWYRQDPGLGLRLIYFSYDVKMKEKGDIPEGYSVSREKKERFSLILESASTNQTSMYLCASRRDRGSSDTQYFGPGTRLTVL.

The chain recombines TRBV2 with TRBJ1-1; no reliable D call. Trimming removed 2 bases from V and 3 bases from J, with 7 bases in between. The CDR3 is made up of 13 amino acids. CDR1 and CDR2 from the germline V gene are SNHLY and FYNNEI. Written as DNA, the CDR3 is TGTGCCAGCAGTGAAAACGAGTACACTGAAGCTTTCTTT. This encodes CASSENEYTEAFF. Supplemented by reference TRBV2 and TRBJ1-1, the full variable domain reads EPEVTQTPSHQVTQMGQEVILRCVPISNHLYFYWYRQILGQKVEFLVSFYNNEISEKSEIFDDQFSVERPDGSNFTLKIRSTKLEDSAMYFCASSENEYTEAFFGQGTRLTVV.

In its sample, this clone was seen a few times. The V call is TRBV7-6, the J call TRBJ1-1; 7 nucleotides line up with TRBD1. V gave up 5 bases and J gave up 4 bases; unmatched junction bases: 10. CDR1 is SGHVS, CDR2 FNYEAQ, per germline. CDR3 length: 15 residues. CDR3 amino acids: CASSPSAAGGTEAFF. The CDR3 nucleotides read TGTGCCAGCAGCCCGAGCGCGGCAGGGGGCACTGAAGCTTTCTTT. The full variable domain, rest sourced from reference TRBV7-6 and TRBJ1-1, is GAGVSQSPRYKVTKRGQDVALRCDPISGHVSLYWYRQALGQGPEFLTYFNYEAQQDKSGLPNDRFSAERPEGSISTLTIQRTEQRDSAMYRCASSPSAAGGTEAFFGQGTRLTVV.